The clone carrying this T cell receptor beta chain was seen repeatedly, ten times or more. The sample comes from a study of blood T cell repertoires in COVID-19. About the study: Samples representing acute and convalescent COVID-19 were sourced from the United States, Italy and Spain. Sources were T cells, B-cell-depleted T cells, or PBMCs; the material itself was cDNA or gDNA.

The CDR3 is made up of 11 amino acids. Looked up from germline, CDR1 is GTSNPN and CDR2 is SVGIG (reference sequence). Trimming removed 5 bases from V and 4 bases from J, with 8 bases in between. Under the authors' procedure: Reference gene primer amplification in the assay estimated nucleated cell counts. Assay: immunoSEQ multiplex PCR; the TCRdb copy retains only in-frame clones and omits some. D and trimming were read from the DNA, whereas the V and J calls and clone size are those reported in that table. The sample yields around 70,000 clones, over 70% seen once. The sample consisted of peripheral blood. This sequence joins TRBV30 and TRBJ1-1; D not certain. This clonotype originated in a human donor in a cohort sampled during active COVID-19. The DNA for the CDR3 is TGTGCCTGGGAGCGAGGCACTGAAGCTTTCTTT. This sequence encodes CAWERGTEAFF.